These 30 T cell receptor beta chains originate from one sample sequenced in a study of OX40 agonist ivuxolimab in advanced cancers. Using immunoSEQ multiplex PCR, the repertoire was profiled, and TCRdb retains in-frame clones only, with some absent. The data show over 90,000 clones, approximately 94% seen once. The specimen comprised CD4+ or CD8+ T cells sorted from blood, sampled in a trial of the OX40 agonist ivuxolimab. These TCRs come from an adult with an advanced solid tumor such as melanoma, head and neck, liver or kidney cancer.

The gene calls are TRBV7-2 and TRBJ1-2; no definite D call. V lost 2 bases and J 1 base, leaving 8 bases between the germline ends. Looked up from germline, CDR1 is SGHTA and CDR2 is FQGNSA. The CDR3 length is 14 residues. In DNA form, the CDR3 reads TGTGCCAGCAGCTTATATGCGAATAACTATGGCTACACCTTC. Amino acids: CASSLYANNYGYTF.

This chain joins TRBV10-3 and TRBJ1-1; the D gene is possibly TRBD1 (5 bases). The CDR3 extends over 17 amino acids. V was shortened by 10 bases and J by 4 bases, with 28 bases between the two germline ends. Per the germline V gene, CDR1 is ENHRY and CDR2 is SYGVKD. The DNA for the CDR3 is TGTGCCACTTCCAAAGGGGACGCGACGGGGAGGGGCACTGAAGCTTTCTTT. This encodes CATSKGDATGRGTEAFF.

The chain recombines TRBV10-3 with TRBJ2-7; 7 positions match TRBD1. The CDR3 sequence is 13 residues long. V lost 8 bases and J lost 7; bases outside the gene matches: 11. Looked up from germline, CDR1 is ENHRY and CDR2 is SYGVKD. CDR3 DNA: TGTGCCATCGGGCGACAGGGCAGCTGGGAGCAGTACTTC. Translated: CAIGRQGSWEQYF.

The rearrangement uses TRBV9 and TRBJ2-4, with D unresolved. V was shortened by 4 bases and J by 0 bases, with 8 bases between the two germline ends. This CDR3 comprises 14 residues. From germline, CDR1 is SGDLS and CDR2 YYNGEE. The CDR3 loop is CASSPVLAKNIQYF. The CDR3 DNA reads TGTGCCAGCAGCCCCGTACTAGCCAAAAACATTCAGTACTTC.

This chain connects TRBV7-2 to TRBJ1-2; 7 nucleotides align to TRBD1. Germline CDR1 and CDR2: SGHTA and FQGNSA. Losses at the gene ends were 3 bases for V and 6 bases for J; bases not matched to a gene: 7. This CDR3 comprises 14 residues. CDR3 loop: CASSFRQGGNGYTF. DNA of the CDR3: TGTGCCAGCAGCTTCCGACAGGGAGGTAATGGCTACACCTTC.

The chain carries TRBV6-5 and TRBJ2-1; D gene uncertain. The germline V gene encodes CDR1 MNHEY and CDR2 SVGAGI. Trimming stripped 2 bases from V and 6 bases from J, with 2 bases between. This CDR3 spans 11 amino acids. This CDR3 reads CASSYLNEQFF. The CDR3 nucleotides read TGTGCCAGCAGTTACCTCAATGAGCAGTTCTTC.

J is TRBJ2-3 and V is TRBV7-9; TRBD1 is a possible D gene (6 bases). The CDR3 covers 13 residues. Germline CDR1 reads SEHNR; CDR2 reads FQNEAQ (reference sequence). The germline V and J ends were trimmed by 5 bases and 9 bases, with 15 bases remaining between them. The CDR3: CASSQSGDRTQYF. CDR3 coding DNA: TGTGCCAGCAGCCAATCAGGGGACCGGACGCAGTATTTT.

The J gene is TRBJ1-4, the V gene TRBV7-2, with D unresolved. The V gene's germline CDR1 is SGHTA and CDR2 FQGNSA. The V and J ends lost 3 bases and 6 bases respectively, with 14 bases between them. This CDR3 has 15 residues. In DNA form, the CDR3 reads TGTGCCAGCAGCTTGTCGGGAAGGCGTTATGAAAAACTGTTTTTT. It encodes CASSLSGRRYEKLFF.

V is TRBV30 and J is TRBJ2-7; D might be TRBD1 or TRBD2, each matching 5 bases. Germline V gene data show CDR1 as GTSNPN and CDR2 as SVGIG (reference sequence). This CDR3 spans 14 amino acids. Trimming left V 5 bases short and J 6 bases short, with 20 bases between. For the CDR3, the DNA is TGTGCCTGGCAACAGAGGGGAAAATGGGCCGAGCAGTACTTC. It specifies CAWQQRGKWAEQYF.

The V and J genes are TRBV9 and TRBJ2-3; D is unresolved. CDR1 is SGDLS, CDR2 YYNGEE, per germline. CDR3 length equals 14 residues. V was cut by 4 bases and J by 2 bases, with 11 bases left in between. This CDR3 is CASSPFSHTDTQYF. The DNA of the CDR3 is TGTGCCAGCAGCCCTTTTTCACACACAGATACGCAGTATTTT.

The chain uses TRBV4-3 and TRBJ2-3; 9 bases map to TRBD2. After removal of 4 bases from V and 3 bases from J, the junction contained 5 bases not matched to a gene. In germline, CDR1 is LGHNA, CDR2 YSLEER. This CDR3 spans 15 amino acids. The CDR3 DNA is TGCGCCAGCAGCCGTAGCGGGAGTGAAACAGATACGCAGTATTTT. Residues: CASSRSGSETDTQYF.

The rearrangement joins TRBV28 to TRBJ2-6; D not resolved. The CDR3 covers 15 residues. CDR1 is MDHEN and CDR2 is SYDVKM in the germline V gene. Trimming shortened V by 5 bases and J by 0 bases, and 8 bases separated the two germline ends. CDR3 sequence reads: CASSPSYSGANVLTF. The CDR3 DNA follows: TGTGCCAGCAGTCCCTCGTACTCTGGGGCCAACGTCCTGACTTTC.

The V gene is TRBV5-6, the J gene TRBJ1-1, with 7 bases aligning to TRBD1. Germline V gene data show CDR1 as SGHDT and CDR2 as YYEEEE. The ends lost 4 bases at V and 5 bases at J; junction bases unmatched: 11. This CDR3 comprises 15 residues. As DNA, the CDR3 is TGTGCCAGCAGCCCTAGACAGGGAGGGATAACTGAAGCTTTCTTT. Translating it yields CASSPRQGGITEAFF.

The gene calls are TRBV2 and TRBJ1-2; D not certain. Germline loops: CDR1 SNHLY, CDR2 FYNNEI. Trimming took off 5 bases at V and 4 bases at J, with 20 bases between the two ends. CDR3 length: 16 residues. In nucleotides, the CDR3 is TGTGCCAGCAGTCTGTATCTATCAGCGATACCCTATGGCTACACCTTC. Encoded protein: CASSLYLSAIPYGYTF.

V gene TRBV27 combines with J gene TRBJ1-5, with D tentatively TRBD1 (6 bases). V was clipped by 3 bases and J by 3 bases, with 12 bases between them. This CDR3 comprises 15 residues. Germline V lookup: CDR1 MNHEY, CDR2 SMNVEV (reference sequence). The CDR3 DNA sequence: TGTGCCAGCAGTTTTTCAGGGGCCTACAATCAGCCCCAGCATTTT. As protein: CASSFSGAYNQPQHF.

This clone appeared once. The chain employs TRBV10-3 and TRBJ2-1; a weak D match, TRBD2 (5 bases). The CDR3 is 15 residues long. CDR1 and CDR2 (germline): ENHRY, SYGVKD. Trimming removed 6 bases at V and 4 bases at J, with 16 bases between. Here the CDR3 reads CAIRGARKAYNEQFF. CDR3 DNA sequence: TGTGCCATCAGGGGAGCGAGGAAGGCTTACAATGAGCAGTTCTTC.

The rearrangement joins TRBV18 to TRBJ1-2; 10 nucleotides line up with TRBD1. Trimming cost V 2 bases and J 5 bases; bases outside gene matches: 2. There are 14 residues in the CDR3. Germline CDR1 reads KGHSH; CDR2 reads LQKENI. CDR3 in DNA: TGTGCCAGCTCACCAGGGACAGGGGATTATGGCTACACCTTC. Its translation is CASSPGTGDYGYTF.

This clone was detected once. The rearrangement uses TRBV18 and TRBJ2-3; 13 bases are a match to TRBD2. This CDR3 is built from 15 residues. The germline gives CDR1 KGHSH, CDR2 LQKENI. V was clipped by 8 bases and J by 4 bases; unmatched bases: 6. CDR3 nucleotides: TGTGCCAGCCCAAGACTAGCGGGGGGCGCAGATACGCAGTATTTT. Its translation: CASPRLAGGADTQYF.

The chain is built from TRBV9 and TRBJ1-6; tentative D call: TRBD1 (5 bases). Germline-derived CDR1 and CDR2 are SGDLS and YYNGEE. This CDR3 contains 18 residues. Trimming removed 2 bases at V and 5 bases at J, with 20 bases between. The chain's CDR3 is CASSVSGGGSGNNSPLHF. CDR3 nucleotides: TGTGCCAGCAGCGTGAGTGGGGGTGGCAGCGGCAATAATTCACCCCTCCACTTT.

This clone was observed a few times. V is TRBV10-3 and J is TRBJ1-6, with D perhaps TRBD1 (5 bases). The ends were cut back, 6 bases at V and 9 bases at J, with 15 bases in the middle. The germline gives CDR1 ENHRY, CDR2 SYGVKD. This CDR3 is 14 amino acids long. The CDR3 spells CAIRQGIAGSPLHF. CDR3 nucleotides: TGTGCCATCAGGCAGGGCATCGCGGGTTCACCCCTCCACTTT.

The chain has TRBV7-2 and TRBJ2-1; 7 positions agree with TRBD1. CDR3 size: 15 residues. J gave up 3 bases and V 4 bases, and 6 bases lay outside the gene matches. Germline V lookup: CDR1 SGHTA, CDR2 FQGNSA. The CDR3 region is CASSSAGTDYNEQFF. The CDR3, as DNA: TGTGCCAGCAGCTCCGCCGGGACAGACTACAATGAGCAGTTCTTC.

With respect to this clone: An end of the junction differs from the germline gene, which may be a read error. The chain uses TRBV6-5 and TRBJ1-1; TRBD1 aligns across 8 bases. CDR1 is MNHEY, CDR2 SVGAGI, per germline. The CDR3 sequence is 15 residues long. The CDR3 loop is CASSSPGQVNIEAFF. Here the CDR3 DNA reads TGTGCCAGCAGTTCACCGGGACAGGTGAACATTGAAGCTTTCTTT.

The rearrangement links TRBV5-1 to TRBJ1-5, with D unresolved. The ends were cut back, 2 bases at V and 3 bases at J, with 12 bases in the middle. CDR3 length: 15 amino acids. Per germline, CDR1 SGHRS and CDR2 YFSETQ. The DNA of the CDR3 is TGCGCCAGCAGCTTCGGACCGGGTACCAATCAGCCCCAGCATTTT. As protein: CASSFGPGTNQPQHF. Full variable domain (remainder filled in from reference TRBV5-1 and TRBJ1-5): KAGVTQTPRYLIKTRGQQVTLSCSPISGHRSVSWYQQTPGQGLQFLFEYFSETQRNKGNFPGRFSGRQFSNSRSEMNVSTLELGDSALYLCASSFGPGTNQPQHFGDGTRLSIL.

V is TRBV5-4 and J is TRBJ1-3; the D gene is possibly TRBD1 (5 bases). Between the trimmed V and J ends, which lost 0 bases and 0 bases, there was a span of 10 bases. The CDR3 runs to 16 residues. Germline V gives CDR1 SGHNT, CDR2 YYREEE (reference sequence). The CDR3 region is CASSLGGQGSGNTIYF. In nucleotides, the CDR3 is TGTGCCAGCAGCTTGGGCGGGCAGGGCTCTGGAAACACCATATATTTT.

The rearrangement uses TRBV30 and TRBJ1-1; D may be TRBD1 (5 bases). V dropped 0 bases and J dropped 4 bases, with 12 bases sitting between them. CDR3 length: 14 amino acids. Germline-derived CDR1 and CDR2 are GTSNPN and SVGIG (reference sequence). This chain's CDR3 is CAWSVLQGGTEAFF. The CDR3 DNA reads as TGTGCCTGGAGTGTACTTCAGGGAGGCACTGAAGCTTTCTTT.

The CDR3 DNA sequence: TGTGCCAGCAGTCGGACTAGCGGGATAAGGGAGCAGTTCTTC. Its protein product is CASSRTSGIREQFF. This chain connects TRBV28 to TRBJ2-1, with 12 positions matching TRBD2. In germline, CDR1 is MDHEN, CDR2 SYDVKM. This CDR3 comprises 14 residues. J was trimmed by 10 bases and V by 5 bases; bases with no gene match: 6.

This chain uses TRBV15 with TRBJ2-2; tentatively, D is TRBD2 (5 bases). The V gene lost 0 bases and the J gene lost 4 bases, with 9 bases spanning the gap. Germline lookup yields CDR1 LNHNV and CDR2 YYDKDF (reference sequence). The CDR3 runs 15 residues. The chain's CDR3 is CATSRDLEGTGELFF. CDR3 DNA: TGTGCCACCAGCAGAGATCTAGAGGGCACCGGGGAGCTGTTTTTT.

The chain employs TRBV4-3 and TRBJ2-1, with 11 positions matching TRBD2. V dropped 0 bases and J dropped 7; count of bases not matched to a gene: 11. CDR1 is LGHNA, CDR2 YSLEER, per germline. The CDR3 is 18 residues long. CDR3 sequence: CASSQEPSVAGGPNEQFF. In DNA form, the CDR3 reads TGCGCCAGCAGCCAAGAACCCTCCGTAGCGGGGGGGCCTAATGAGCAGTTCTTC.

This sequence joins TRBV28 and TRBJ1-2; D ambiguous. Germline V CDR1 and CDR2: MDHEN, SYDVKM. V lost 5 bases to trimming and J lost 4 bases, with 11 bases between them. The CDR3 totals 13 residues. CDR3 coding DNA: TGTGCCAGCAGTCCTAGTAGGACCTATGGCTACACCTTC. Amino acid sequence: CASSPSRTYGYTF.

This clone was detected once. The CDR3 nucleotides read TGTGCCAGCAGCTTAGGGCAGGGGGCTTCGGATGGCTACACCTTC. It codes for CASSLGQGASDGYTF. The chain links TRBV7-2 to TRBJ1-2; 8 nucleotides line up with TRBD1. Germline V CDR1 and CDR2: SGHTA, FQGNSA. This CDR3 is built from 15 residues. V shed 1 base and J 6 bases; nucleotides not matched to a gene: 7. The full variable domain, rest sourced from reference TRBV7-2 and TRBJ1-2, is GAGVSQSPSNKVTEKGKDVELRCDPISGHTALYWYRQSLGQGLEFLIYFQGNSAPDKSGLPSDRFSAERTGGSVSTLTIQRTQQEDSAVYLCASSLGQGASDGYTFGSGTRLTVV.